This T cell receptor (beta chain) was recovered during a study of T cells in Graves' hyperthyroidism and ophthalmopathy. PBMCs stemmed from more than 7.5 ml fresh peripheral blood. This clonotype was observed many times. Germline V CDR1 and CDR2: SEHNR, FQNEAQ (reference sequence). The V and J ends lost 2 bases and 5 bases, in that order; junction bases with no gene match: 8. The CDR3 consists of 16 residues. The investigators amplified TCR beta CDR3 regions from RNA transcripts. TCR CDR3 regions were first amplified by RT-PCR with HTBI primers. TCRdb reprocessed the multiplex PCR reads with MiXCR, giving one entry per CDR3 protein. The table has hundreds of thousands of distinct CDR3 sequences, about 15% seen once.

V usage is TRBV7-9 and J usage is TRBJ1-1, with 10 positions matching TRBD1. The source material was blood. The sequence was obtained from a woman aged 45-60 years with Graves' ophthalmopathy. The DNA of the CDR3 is TGTGCCAGCAGCTTATATTTGGACAGGGGGTGGACTGAAGCTTTCTTT. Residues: CASSLYLDRGWTEAFF. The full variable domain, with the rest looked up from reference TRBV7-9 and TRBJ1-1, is DTGVSQNPRHKITKRGQNVTFRCDPISEHNRLYWYRQTLGQGPEFLTYFQNEAQLEKSRLLSDRFSAERPKGSFSTLEIQRTEQGDSAMYLCASSLYLDRGWTEAFFGQGTRLTVV.